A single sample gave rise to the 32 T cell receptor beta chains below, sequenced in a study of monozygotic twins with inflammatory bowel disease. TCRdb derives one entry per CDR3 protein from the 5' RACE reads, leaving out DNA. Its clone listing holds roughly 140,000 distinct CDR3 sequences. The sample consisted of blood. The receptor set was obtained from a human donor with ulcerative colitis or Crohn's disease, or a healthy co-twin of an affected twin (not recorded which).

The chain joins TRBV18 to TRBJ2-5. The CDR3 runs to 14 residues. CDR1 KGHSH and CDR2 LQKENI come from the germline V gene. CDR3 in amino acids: CASSPSRGGETQYF.

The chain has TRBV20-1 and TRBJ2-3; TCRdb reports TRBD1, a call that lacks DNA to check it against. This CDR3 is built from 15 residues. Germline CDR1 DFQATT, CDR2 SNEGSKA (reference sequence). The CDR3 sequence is CSARDRRAGADTQYF.

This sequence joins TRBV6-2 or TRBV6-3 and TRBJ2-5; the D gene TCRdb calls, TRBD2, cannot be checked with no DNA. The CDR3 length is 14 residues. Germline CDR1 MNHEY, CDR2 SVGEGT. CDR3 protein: CASSYSWLEDTQYF.

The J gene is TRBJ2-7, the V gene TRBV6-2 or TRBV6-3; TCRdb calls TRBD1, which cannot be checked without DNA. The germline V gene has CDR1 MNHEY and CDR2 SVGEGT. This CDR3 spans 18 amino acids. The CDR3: CASSQIHRETVLAYEQYF.

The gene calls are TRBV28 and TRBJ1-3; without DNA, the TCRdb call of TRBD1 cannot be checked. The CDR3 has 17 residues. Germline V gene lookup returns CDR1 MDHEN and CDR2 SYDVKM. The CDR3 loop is CASSLGIGRGLGNTIYF.

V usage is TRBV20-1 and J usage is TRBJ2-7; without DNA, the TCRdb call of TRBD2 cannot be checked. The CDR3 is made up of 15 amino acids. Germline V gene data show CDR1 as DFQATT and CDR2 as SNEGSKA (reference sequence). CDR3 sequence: CSASFSGGAIYEQYF.

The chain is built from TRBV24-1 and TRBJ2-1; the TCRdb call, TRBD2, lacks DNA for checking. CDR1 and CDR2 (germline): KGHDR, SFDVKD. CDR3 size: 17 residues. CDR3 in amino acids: CATSDLPAQGGNNEQFF.

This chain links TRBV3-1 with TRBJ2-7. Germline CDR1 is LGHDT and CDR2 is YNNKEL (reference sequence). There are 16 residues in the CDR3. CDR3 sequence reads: CASSQDPPGVSYEQYF.

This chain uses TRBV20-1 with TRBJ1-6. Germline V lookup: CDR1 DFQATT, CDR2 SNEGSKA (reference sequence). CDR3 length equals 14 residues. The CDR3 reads CSARGQTNNSPLHF.

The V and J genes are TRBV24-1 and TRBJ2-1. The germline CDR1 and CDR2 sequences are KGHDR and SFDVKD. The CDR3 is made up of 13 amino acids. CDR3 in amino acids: CATSDPSYNEQFF.

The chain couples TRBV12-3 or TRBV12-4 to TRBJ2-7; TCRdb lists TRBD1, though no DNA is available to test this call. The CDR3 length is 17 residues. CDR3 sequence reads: CASSVTGLSIESYEQYF.

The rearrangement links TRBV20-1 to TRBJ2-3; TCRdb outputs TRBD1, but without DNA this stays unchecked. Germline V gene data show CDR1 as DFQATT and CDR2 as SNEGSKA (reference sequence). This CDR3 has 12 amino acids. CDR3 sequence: CSAGGGADTQYF.

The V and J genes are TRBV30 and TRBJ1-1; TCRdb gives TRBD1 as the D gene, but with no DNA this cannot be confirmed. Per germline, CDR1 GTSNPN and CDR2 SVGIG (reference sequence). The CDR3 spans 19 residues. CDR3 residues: CAWSVRYRTRGFMNTEAFF.

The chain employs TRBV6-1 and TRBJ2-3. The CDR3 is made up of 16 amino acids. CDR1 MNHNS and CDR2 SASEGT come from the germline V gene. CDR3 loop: CASTPTLGGGTDTQYF.

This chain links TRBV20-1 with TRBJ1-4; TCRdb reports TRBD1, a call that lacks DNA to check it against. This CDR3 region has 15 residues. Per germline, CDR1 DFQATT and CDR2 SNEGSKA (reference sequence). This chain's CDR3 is CSARVFGTGDEKLFF.

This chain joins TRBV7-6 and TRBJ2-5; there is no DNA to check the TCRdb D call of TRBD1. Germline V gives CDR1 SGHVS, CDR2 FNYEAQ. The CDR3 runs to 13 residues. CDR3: CASSWDAIQTQYF.

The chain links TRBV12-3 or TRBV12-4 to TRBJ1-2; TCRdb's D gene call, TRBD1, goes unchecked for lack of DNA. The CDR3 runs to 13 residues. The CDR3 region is CASRLTGLGGYTF.

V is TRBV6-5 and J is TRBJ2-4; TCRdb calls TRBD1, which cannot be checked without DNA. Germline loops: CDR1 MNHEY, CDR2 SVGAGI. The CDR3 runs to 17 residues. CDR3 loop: CASSNHIWGRGENIQYF.

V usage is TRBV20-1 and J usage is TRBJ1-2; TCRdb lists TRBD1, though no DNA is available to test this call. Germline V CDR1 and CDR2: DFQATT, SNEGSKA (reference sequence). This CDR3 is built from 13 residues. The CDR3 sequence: CSARPGLNYGYTF.

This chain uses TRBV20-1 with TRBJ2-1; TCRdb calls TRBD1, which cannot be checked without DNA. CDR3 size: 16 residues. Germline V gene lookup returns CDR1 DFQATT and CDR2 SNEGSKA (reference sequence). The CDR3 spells CSAPPRPGGLSSEQFF.

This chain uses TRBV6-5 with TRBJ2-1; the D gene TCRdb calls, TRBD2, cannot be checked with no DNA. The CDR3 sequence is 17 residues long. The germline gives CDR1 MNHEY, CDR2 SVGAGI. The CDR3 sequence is CASSYSTSGGANNEQFF.

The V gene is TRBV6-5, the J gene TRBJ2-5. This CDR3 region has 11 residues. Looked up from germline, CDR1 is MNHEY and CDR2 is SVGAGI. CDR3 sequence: CASRSGETQYF.

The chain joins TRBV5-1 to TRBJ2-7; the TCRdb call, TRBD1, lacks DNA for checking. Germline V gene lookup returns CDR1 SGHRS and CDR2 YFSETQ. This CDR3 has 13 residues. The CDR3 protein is CASSLGQGVEQYF.

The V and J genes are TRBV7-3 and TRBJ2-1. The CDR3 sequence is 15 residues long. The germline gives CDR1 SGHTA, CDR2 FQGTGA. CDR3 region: CASSPNIGPYNEQFF.

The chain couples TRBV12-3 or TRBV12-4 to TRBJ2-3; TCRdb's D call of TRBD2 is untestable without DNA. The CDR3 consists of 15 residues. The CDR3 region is CASRPGLGVSDTQYF.

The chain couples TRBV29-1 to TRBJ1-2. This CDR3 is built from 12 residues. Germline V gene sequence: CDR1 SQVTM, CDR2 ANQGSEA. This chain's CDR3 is CSLLRPNYGYTF.

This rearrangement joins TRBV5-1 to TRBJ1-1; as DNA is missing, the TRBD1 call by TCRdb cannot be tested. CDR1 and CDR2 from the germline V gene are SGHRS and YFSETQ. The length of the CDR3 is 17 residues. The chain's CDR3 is CASTRQGRTFMNTEAFF.

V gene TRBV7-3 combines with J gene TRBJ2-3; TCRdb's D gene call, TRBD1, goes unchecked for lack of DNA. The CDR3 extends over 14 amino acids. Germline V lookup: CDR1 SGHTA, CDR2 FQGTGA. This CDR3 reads CASSFRQHTDTQYF.

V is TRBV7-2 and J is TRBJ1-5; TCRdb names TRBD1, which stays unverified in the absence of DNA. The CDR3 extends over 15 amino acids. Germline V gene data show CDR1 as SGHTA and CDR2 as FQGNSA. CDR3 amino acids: CASSLGLGQGMPQHF. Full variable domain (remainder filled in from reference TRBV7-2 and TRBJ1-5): GAGVSQSPSNKVTEKGKDVELRCDPISGHTALYWYRQSLGQGLEFLIYFQGNSAPDKSGLPSDRFSAERTGGSVSTLTIQRTQQEDSAVYLCASSLGLGQGMPQHFGDGTRLSIL.

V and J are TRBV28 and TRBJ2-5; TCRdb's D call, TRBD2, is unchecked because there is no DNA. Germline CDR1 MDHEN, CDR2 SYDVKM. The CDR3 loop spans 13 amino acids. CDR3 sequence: CASIGRESETQYF.

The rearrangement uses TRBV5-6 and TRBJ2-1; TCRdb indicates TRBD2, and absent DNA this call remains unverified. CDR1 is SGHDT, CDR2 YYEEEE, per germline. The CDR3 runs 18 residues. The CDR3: CASSQGLAGFSSYNEQFF.

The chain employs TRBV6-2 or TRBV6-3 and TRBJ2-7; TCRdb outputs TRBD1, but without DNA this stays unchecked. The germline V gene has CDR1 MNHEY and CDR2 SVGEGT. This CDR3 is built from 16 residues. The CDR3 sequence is CASKPYRGHLSYEQYF.